These 31 T cell receptor beta chains were all obtained from the same sample, sequenced in a study of neoadjuvant anti-PD-1 for oral cavity cancer. Profiled with immunoSEQ multiplex PCR; TCRdb holds only in-frame clones, not every one. The sample gives more than 50,000 clones, 70% to 85% of which show up once; 2% to 3% is in the top ten. This sample comprised PBMCs, obtained before nivolumab (anti-PD-1) treatment. Receptors were obtained from a person between 40 and 79 years old with oral cavity squamous cell carcinoma.

The V gene is TRBV6-1, the J gene TRBJ2-7; 8 bases are shared with TRBD2. CDR3 length: 16 residues. V lost 0 bases to trimming and J lost 2 bases; unmatched junction nucleotides: 6. The germline CDR1 and CDR2 sequences are MNHNS and SASEGT. CDR3 DNA: TGTGCCAGCAGTGAAGCGGCTAGCGGGTCCGCCTACGAGCAGTACTTC. Translation gives CASSEAASGSAYEQYF.

A single count supports this clone. This chain joins TRBV5-1 and TRBJ1-1, with D possibly being TRBD1 (6 bases). V was pared by 0 bases and J by 6 bases, with 21 bases between. The germline gives CDR1 SGHRS, CDR2 YFSETQ. The CDR3 totals 17 residues. The chain's CDR3 is CASSLELVGAGSAEAFF. CDR3 DNA: TGCGCCAGCAGCTTGGAGTTAGTGGGGGCAGGGTCCGCTGAAGCTTTCTTT.

The chain links TRBV12-5 to TRBJ2-3; 11 bases fit TRBD2. Germline assignment: CDR1 LGHNT and CDR2 FRNRAP. The CDR3 spans 16 residues. The trim removed 3 bases at V and 4 bases at J, leaving 6 bases unmatched. The CDR3 coding sequence is TGTGCTAGTGGTTTAGGTCTAGCGGGGGGCCCAGATACGCAGTATTTT. This encodes CASGLGLAGGPDTQYF.

The rearrangement uses TRBV9 and TRBJ1-1, with D uncertain. With 0 bases removed from V and 8 bases from J, the gap between germline ends came to 17 bases. The germline CDR1 and CDR2 sequences are SGDLS and YYNGEE. The CDR3 has 15 amino acids. This CDR3 reads CASSVATSWAGEAFF. DNA for the CDR3: TGTGCCAGCAGCGTAGCTACAAGTTGGGCAGGAGAAGCTTTCTTT.

This clone was detected a few times. This chain connects TRBV6-1 to TRBJ2-1; 7 bases are shared with TRBD2. This CDR3 is built from 16 residues. Germline-derived CDR1 and CDR2 are MNHNS and SASEGT. V shed 3 bases and J 0 bases; nucleotides not matched to a gene: 5. The chain's CDR3 is CASSETSQSSYNEQFF. The CDR3 DNA reads TGTGCCAGCAGTGAGACTAGCCAGAGCTCCTACAATGAGCAGTTCTTC.

The chain is built from TRBV30 and TRBJ1-1, with a tentative D call TRBD1 (5 bases). The length of the CDR3 is 18 residues. Germline V lookup: CDR1 GTSNPN, CDR2 SVGIG (reference sequence). Trimming left V 2 bases short and J 0 bases short, with 22 bases between. This chain's CDR3 is CAWSPLGAPPAMNTEAFF. CDR3 coding DNA: TGTGCCTGGAGTCCACTCGGGGCCCCCCCCGCAATGAACACTGAAGCTTTCTTT.

On this clone itself: Within the sample, other DNA sequences also encode this same CDR3. The V gene is TRBV2, the J gene TRBJ1-2, with D unclear. Trimming removed 2 bases from V and 2 bases from J, with 9 bases in between. The germline V gene has CDR1 SNHLY and CDR2 FYNNEI. CDR3 length: 14 amino acids. The CDR3 loop reads CASSEPGQNYGYTF. DNA for the CDR3: TGTGCCAGCAGTGAACCCGGTCAGAACTATGGCTACACCTTC.

This clone appeared a single time. The CDR3 DNA reads as TGTGCCAGCAGCGTAGTAGATAGCACAGATACGCAGTATTTT. Translation gives CASSVVDSTDTQYF. The chain joins TRBV9 to TRBJ2-3; D is unclear. V shed 0 bases and J shed 0 bases, with 5 bases lying between them. Germline assignment: CDR1 SGDLS and CDR2 YYNGEE. This CDR3 is built from 14 residues. Full variable domain (outside the CDR3, taken from reference TRBV9 and TRBJ2-3): DSGVTQTPKHLITATGQRVTLRCSPRSGDLSVYWYQQSLDQGLQFLIQYYNGEERAKGNILERFSAQQFPDLHSELNLSSLELGDSALYFCASSVVDSTDTQYFGPGTRLTVL.

The chain recombines TRBV6-1 with TRBJ2-1; 12 bases align to TRBD2. The germline V gene has CDR1 MNHNS and CDR2 SASEGT. The CDR3 has 15 residues. The V gene end was trimmed by 8 bases and the J gene end by 13 bases; junction bases not matched to a gene: 15. CDR3 amino acids: CASVEGASGRAEQFF. In DNA, the CDR3 is TGTGCCAGCGTCGAAGGTGCTAGCGGGAGGGCCGAACAGTTCTTC.

The sample holds a few counts of this clone. This rearrangement joins TRBV25-1 to TRBJ1-2, with unresolved D. V was cut by 6 bases and J by 6 bases, with 26 bases left in between. This CDR3 is built from 17 residues. Germline V lookup: CDR1 MGHDK, CDR2 SYGVNS. The chain's CDR3 is CASSPIPGTAATNGYTF. The CDR3 region has the DNA TGTGCCAGCAGCCCTATCCCTGGAACCGCCGCAACAAATGGCTACACCTTC.

The chain couples TRBV10-2 to TRBJ2-7; TRBD1 matches 7 bases. There are 13 residues in the CDR3. The junction had 8 bases not matched to a gene; V was cut back by 8 bases and J by 4 bases. From germline, CDR1 is WSHSY and CDR2 SAAADI. As DNA, the CDR3 is TGCGCCAGCCTCAGGGGGAAGGGATACGAGCAGTACTTC. This sequence encodes CASLRGKGYEQYF.

The table lists this clone with a count of one. The V gene is TRBV29-1, the J gene TRBJ2-1; TRBD2 might be the D (7 bases). With 7 bases removed from V and 6 bases from J, the gap between germline ends came to 19 bases. Germline V gene lookup returns CDR1 SQVTM and CDR2 ANQGSEA. The CDR3 extends over 14 amino acids. CDR3 in amino acids: CSGFGRGPPNEQFF. The CDR3 bases are TGCAGCGGTTTTGGGCGGGGGCCCCCCAATGAGCAGTTCTTC.

This sequence joins TRBV19 and TRBJ2-1; TRBD1 aligns across 9 bases. The CDR3 consists of 16 residues. The germline gives CDR1 LNHDA, CDR2 SQIVND (reference sequence). V lost 1 base, J lost 4 bases, and 5 bases stayed unmatched. For the CDR3, the DNA is TGTGCCAGTAGTATAGGCGGGGACAGGGAGTACAATGAGCAGTTCTTC. Translating it yields CASSIGGDREYNEQFF. The full variable domain, completed using reference TRBV19 and TRBJ2-1, is DGGITQSPKYLFRKEGQNVTLSCEQNLNHDAMYWYRQDPGQGLRLIYYSQIVNDFQKGDIAEGYSVSREKKESFPLTVTSAQKNPTAFYLCASSIGGDREYNEQFFGPGTRLTVL.

This clone was found a few times. This chain joins TRBV10-1 and TRBJ1-1; D uncertain. This CDR3 comprises 15 residues. Trimming left V 0 bases short and J 1 base short, with 9 bases between. Germline lookup yields CDR1 WNHNN and CDR2 SYGVQD (reference sequence). The CDR3 nucleotides read TGCGCCAGCAGTGAGTCGAGGGCCCGGAACACTGAAGCTTTCTTT. This encodes CASSESRARNTEAFF.

The count of this clone is one. The chain carries TRBV5-6 and TRBJ1-5; D unclear. V shed 0 bases and J shed 0 bases, with 7 bases lying between them. There are 15 residues in the CDR3. Germline CDR1 and CDR2: SGHDT and YYEEEE. CDR3 in DNA: TGTGCCAGCAGCTTGGGCCCGAATAGCAATCAGCCCCAGCATTTT. Protein sequence: CASSLGPNSNQPQHF.

The V and J genes are TRBV20-1 and TRBJ2-1; D is undetermined. Germline loops: CDR1 DFQATT, CDR2 SNEGSKA (reference sequence). CDR3 size: 11 residues. The V end was cut by 7 bases, the J end by 4 bases, with 8 bases between. The CDR3 DNA reads as TGCAGTGTCCCTGGGTACAATGAGCAGTTCTTC. It specifies CSVPGYNEQFF.

This clone was seen a handful of times. J is TRBJ1-1 and V is TRBV19; D is unresolved. V lost 3 bases to trimming and J lost 1 base, with 9 bases between them. This CDR3 spans 14 amino acids. Germline lookup yields CDR1 LNHDA and CDR2 SQIVND (reference sequence). The CDR3 region is CASSIRPGNTEAFF. Here the CDR3 DNA reads TGTGCCAGTAGTATTCGCCCGGGGAACACTGAAGCTTTCTTT.

The V call is TRBV7-9, the J call TRBJ1-5; TRBD1 is a possible D gene (6 bases). This CDR3 is built from 15 residues. The germline V gene encodes CDR1 SEHNR and CDR2 FQNEAQ (reference sequence). V was shortened by 5 bases and J by 2 bases, with 13 bases between the two germline ends. CDR3: CASSAPGGGNQPQHF. The DNA of the CDR3 is TGTGCCAGCAGCGCCCCCGGGGGCGGCAATCAGCCCCAGCATTTT.

The rearrangement links TRBV29-1 to TRBJ1-5; maybe TRBD1 (6 bases). CDR1 SQVTM and CDR2 ANQGSEA come from the germline V gene. Trimming shortened V by 3 bases and J by 4 bases, and 10 bases separated the two germline ends. This CDR3 is 13 amino acids long. The CDR3 spells CSVDQGPNQPQHF. The CDR3 DNA follows: TGCAGCGTTGATCAGGGGCCGAATCAGCCCCAGCATTTT.

This clone was found once. The chain employs TRBV5-1 and TRBJ1-1, with D perhaps matching TRBD1 (5 bases). V was clipped by 0 bases and J by 5 bases, with 14 bases between them. The CDR3 is 15 amino acids. CDR1 and CDR2 from the germline V gene are SGHRS and YFSETQ. CDR3 nucleotides: TGCGCCAGCAGCTTGGAGGAGGGGAGGTGGACTGAAGCTTTCTTT. Encoded protein: CASSLEEGRWTEAFF.

On this clone itself: Other DNA sequences within the sample encode an identical CDR3. V is TRBV11-2 and J is TRBJ1-6, with D possibly matching TRBD1 (6 bases). CDR3 size: 14 residues. The V end was cut by 1 base, the J end by 7 bases, with 8 bases between. Germline V lookup: CDR1 SGHAT, CDR2 FQNNGV. In DNA, the CDR3 is TGTGCCAGCAGCTTAGGCCAGGGGAATTCACCCCTCCACTTT. Its protein product is CASSLGQGNSPLHF.

The chain recombines TRBV2 with TRBJ2-1; 9 positions match TRBD1. The CDR3 length is 15 residues. Germline CDR1 SNHLY, CDR2 FYNNEI. Trimming removed 7 bases from V and 6 bases from J; junction bases left unmatched: 10. CDR3: CASTPSGQGVNEQFF. Here the CDR3 DNA reads TGTGCCAGCACCCCGTCGGGACAGGGAGTCAATGAGCAGTTCTTC.

A note on this clone: The sample has other DNA sequences that encode this CDR3 too. This chain's CDR3 is CASSVGQGSGNTIYF. The CDR3, as DNA: TGTGCCAGCAGCGTAGGACAGGGTTCTGGAAACACCATATATTTT. V is TRBV9 and J is TRBJ1-3, with 7 bases identical to TRBD1. CDR1 is SGDLS, CDR2 YYNGEE, per germline. The junction had 1 base not matched to a gene; V was cut back by 0 bases and J by 1 base. The CDR3 loop spans 15 amino acids.

The chain recombines TRBV5-4 with TRBJ1-2, with D perhaps matching TRBD1 (6 bases). Trimming took 0 bases from V and 3 from J, leaving 12 bases between them. The germline CDR1 and CDR2 sequences are SGHNT and YYREEE (reference sequence). This CDR3 has 15 residues. The chain's CDR3 is CASSLAAKGDYGYTF. The CDR3, as DNA: TGTGCCAGCAGCTTGGCCGCAAAGGGGGACTATGGCTACACCTTC. Variable domain in full (rest from reference TRBV5-4 and TRBJ1-2): ETGVTQSPTHLIKTRGQQVTLRCSSQSGHNTVSWYQQALGQGPQFIFQYYREEENGRGNFPPRFSGLQFPNYSSELNVNALELDDSALYLCASSLAAKGDYGYTFGSGTRLTVV.

V is TRBV2 and J is TRBJ2-3, with D perhaps being TRBD1 or TRBD2 (5 bases each). The CDR3 is made up of 15 amino acids. Germline V lookup: CDR1 SNHLY, CDR2 FYNNEI. The V end lost 6 bases, the J end lost 5 bases, and 18 bases lay between the germline ends. In DNA form, the CDR3 reads TGTGCCAGCAGACTAAGAGGGACGAAGGGAGATACGCAGTATTTT. It codes for CASRLRGTKGDTQYF.

V and J are TRBV11-2 and TRBJ1-1, with 9 nucleotides matching TRBD1. Per the germline V gene, CDR1 is SGHAT and CDR2 is FQNNGV. V lost 2 bases and J lost 4; bases outside the gene matches: 5. CDR3 length: 15 residues. This CDR3 reads CASSLQRTGATEAFF. The DNA of the CDR3 is TGTGCCAGCAGCTTACAACGGACAGGGGCCACTGAAGCTTTCTTT.

CDR3 loop: CASSLRGGHQPQHF. CDR3 coding DNA: TGTGCCAGCAGCTTAAGAGGGGGTCATCAGCCCCAGCATTTT. V gene TRBV7-2 combines with J gene TRBJ1-5; possible D gene TRBD1, 6 bases. Germline V lookup: CDR1 SGHTA, CDR2 FQGNSA. The CDR3 runs 14 residues. Trimming removed 2 bases at V and 5 bases at J, with 10 bases between.

This chain joins TRBV7-8 and TRBJ2-7; D remains ambiguous. Trimming removed 4 bases from V and 3 bases from J, with 13 bases in between. CDR3 length equals 14 residues. Germline V CDR1 and CDR2: SGHVS, FQNEAQ. In DNA, the CDR3 is TGTGCCAGCAGCTCCCTAGTAGGGATCTACGAGCAGTACTTC. Translated: CASSSLVGIYEQYF.

This clone was counted only a few times. The chain uses TRBV6-1 and TRBJ1-6; 9 bases agree with TRBD1. J lost 7 bases, V lost 2 bases, and 15 bases had no gene match. This CDR3 comprises 19 residues. Germline-derived CDR1 and CDR2 are MNHNS and SASEGT. CDR3 residues: CASSEWRGTGIVQNSPLHF. DNA for the CDR3: TGTGCCAGCAGTGAATGGCGGGGGACAGGGATCGTCCAGAATTCACCCCTCCACTTT.

This chain connects TRBV4-2 to TRBJ1-3; maybe TRBD1 (5 bases). V gave up 1 base and J gave up 2 bases, with 12 bases separating them. The CDR3 length is 16 residues. Germline V lookup: CDR1 LGHNA, CDR2 YNFKEQ. The CDR3 spells CASSQVGEGTGNTIYF. As DNA, the CDR3 is TGTGCCAGCAGCCAAGTAGGGGAGGGAACTGGAAACACCATATATTTT.

The table lists this clone with a few counts. CDR3 amino acids: CASSSGRNYEQYF. The CDR3 nucleotides read TGCGCCAGCAGTAGCGGGAGAAACTACGAGCAGTACTTC. J is TRBJ2-7 and V is TRBV10-1; 8 nucleotides agree with TRBD2. J was trimmed by 3 bases and V by 5 bases; bases with no gene match: 3. Germline CDR1 and CDR2: WNHNN and SYGVQD (reference sequence). This CDR3 has 13 amino acids.